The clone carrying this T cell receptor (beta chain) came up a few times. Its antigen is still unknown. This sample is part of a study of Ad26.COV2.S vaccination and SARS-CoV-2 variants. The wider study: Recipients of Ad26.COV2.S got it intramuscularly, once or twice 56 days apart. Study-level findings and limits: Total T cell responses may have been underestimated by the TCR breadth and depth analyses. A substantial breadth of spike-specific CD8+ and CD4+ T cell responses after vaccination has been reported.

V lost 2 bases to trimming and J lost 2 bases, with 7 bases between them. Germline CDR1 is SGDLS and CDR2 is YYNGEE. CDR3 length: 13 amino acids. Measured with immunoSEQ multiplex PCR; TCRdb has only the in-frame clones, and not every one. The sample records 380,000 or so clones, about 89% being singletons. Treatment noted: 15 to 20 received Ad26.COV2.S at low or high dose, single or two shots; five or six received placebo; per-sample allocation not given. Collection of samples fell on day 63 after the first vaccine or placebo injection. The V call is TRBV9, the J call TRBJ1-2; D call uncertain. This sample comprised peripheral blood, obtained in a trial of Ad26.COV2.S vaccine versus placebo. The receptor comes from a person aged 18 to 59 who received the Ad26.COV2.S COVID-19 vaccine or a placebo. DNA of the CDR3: TGTGCCAGCAGCGTGAACAGAAACTATGGCTACACCTTC. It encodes CASSVNRNYGYTF. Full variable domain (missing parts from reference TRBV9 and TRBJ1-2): DSGVTQTPKHLITATGQRVTLRCSPRSGDLSVYWYQQSLDQGLQFLIQYYNGEERAKGNILERFSAQQFPDLHSELNLSSLELGDSALYFCASSVNRNYGYTFGSGTRLTVV.